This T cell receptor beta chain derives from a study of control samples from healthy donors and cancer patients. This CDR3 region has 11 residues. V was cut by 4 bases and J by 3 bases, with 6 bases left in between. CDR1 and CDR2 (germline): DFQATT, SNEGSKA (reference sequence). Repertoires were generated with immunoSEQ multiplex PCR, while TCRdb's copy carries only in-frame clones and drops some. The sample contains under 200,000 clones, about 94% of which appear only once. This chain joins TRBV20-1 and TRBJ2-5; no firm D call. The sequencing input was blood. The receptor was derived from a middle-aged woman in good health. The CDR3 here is CSAIVKETQYF. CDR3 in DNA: TGCAGTGCTATAGTTAAAGAGACCCAGTACTTC.